Listed below are T cell receptor beta chains from one sample, sequenced in a study of T cell repertoires in cytomegalovirus infection. TCRdb ran MiXCR on the reads and lists one entry per CDR3 protein. The sample has over 100,000 distinct CDR3 sequences, 10% seen once. The antigens these receptors bind are not known. The sequenced sample was PBMCs, sequenced either directly or after in vitro stimulation (not recorded which). Source of these receptors: a human donor in good health (CMV status not recorded). Some clones in this sample may be carry-over from other donors' samples. Both conserved end residues are part of each CDR3. Fields, in order: clone size, V gene, D gene, J gene, CDR3 DNA, CDR3 protein. D genes are given only for firm matches. For some rows the clone size is stated as once, few or many, or as a class when expanded; others skip it.

size: .; V: TRBV19; D: .; J: TRBJ2-3; DNA: TGTGCCAGTACAGATGTCGGGGGCGGGTGGACAGATACGCAGTATTTT; CDR3: CASTDVGGGWTDTQYF
size: few; V: TRBV4-1; D: TRBD1; J: TRBJ1-5; DNA: TGCGCCAGCAGCCAGGGGGGACAGGGGGCTTTTCAGCCCCAGCATTTT; CDR3: CASSQGGQGAFQPQHF
size: .; V: TRBV6-4; D: TRBD2; J: TRBJ2-1; DNA: TGTGCCAGCAGTCCGACGGGAGGCATTCGCAATGAGCAGTTCTTC; CDR3: CASSPTGGIRNEQFF
size: .; V: TRBV27; D: TRBD1; J: TRBJ1-1; DNA: TGTGCCAGCAGTTTGTCCGGGACAGGGTCCTATGAAGCTTTCTTT; CDR3: CASSLSGTGSYEAFF
size: few; V: TRBV27; D: .; J: TRBJ2-1; DNA: TGTGCCAGCAGTTACGGGACAAACAATGAGCAGTTCTTC; CDR3: CASSYGTNNEQFF
size: .; V: TRBV5-6; D: TRBD1; J: TRBJ2-7; DNA: TGTGCCAGCAGTTTCCGGGACAGGGTAAGGATCGAGCAGTACTTC; CDR3: CASSFRDRVRIEQYF
size: .; V: TRBV5-1; D: TRBD2; J: TRBJ2-1; DNA: TGCGCCAGCAGCTTGGTTCCTAGCGGGAGTAATGACATTGAGCAGTTCTTC; CDR3: CASSLVPSGSNDIEQFF
size: many; V: TRBV7-9; D: .; J: TRBJ1-1; DNA: TGTGCCAGCAGCCCCCTTGGACGTATTGAAGCTTTCTTT; CDR3: CASSPLGRIEAFF
size: many; V: TRBV7-9; D: TRBD1; J: TRBJ2-2; DNA: TGTGCCAGCAGACTGGCCGGGACAGGGAACGGGGAGCTGTTTTTT; CDR3: CASRLAGTGNGELFF
size: many; V: TRBV7-2; D: TRBD2; J: TRBJ2-1; DNA: TGTGCCAGCAGCTTAGCGGGTGTAGCGGGGCTCTCCTACAATGAGCAGTTCTTC; CDR3: CASSLAGVAGLSYNEQFF
size: .; V: TRBV20-1; D: .; J: TRBJ2-3; DNA: TGCAGTGCTGAGGGGGGCGCGACAGATACGCAGTATTTT; CDR3: CSAEGGATDTQYF
size: few; V: TRBV19; D: TRBD2; J: TRBJ2-1; DNA: TGTGCCAGTAGTATAAGGCCTAGCGGGAGAGATACCTACAATGAGCAGTTCTTC; CDR3: CASSIRPSGRDTYNEQFF
size: many; V: TRBV7-2; D: .; J: TRBJ2-5; DNA: TGTGCCAGCCGCCGCGACCCTGAGGAAGAGACCCAGTACTTC; CDR3: CASRRDPEEETQYF
size: .; V: TRBV29-1; D: .; J: TRBJ2-5; DNA: TGCAGCATACTAGGAAGGGGCAGGAGGTACCAAGAGACCCAGTACTTC; CDR3: CSILGRGRRYQETQYF
size: .; V: TRBV11-2; D: .; J: TRBJ2-5; DNA: TGTGCCAGCAGCTTCCTCGCAGGAGGGTACCAAGAGACCCAGTACTTC; CDR3: CASSFLAGGYQETQYF
size: .; V: TRBV6-2/TRBV6-3; D: .; J: TRBJ2-1; DNA: TGTGCCAGCAGAGGGGCCCATGAGCAGTTCTTC; CDR3: CASRGAHEQFF
size: .; V: TRBV30; D: .; J: TRBJ1-3; DNA: TGTGCCCTGGGATCTGGAAACACCATATATTTT; CDR3: CALGSGNTIYF
size: many; V: TRBV28; D: .; J: TRBJ2-1; DNA: TGTGCCAGCAGAGCCTTCGTTCGAACCCGCGGTAGGAATGAGCAGTTCTTC; CDR3: CASRAFVRTRGRNEQFF
size: few; V: TRBV14; D: TRBD2; J: TRBJ2-1; DNA: TGTGCCAGCAGCCAATATAGAACCGGGACTAGTCTTCACAATGAGCAGTTCTTC; CDR3: CASSQYRTGTSLHNEQFF
size: many; V: TRBV7-3; D: .; J: TRBJ2-6; DNA: TGTGCCAGCAGCTTAACGGCCAGGCAGGTCTCTGGGGCCAACGTCCTGACTTTC; CDR3: CASSLTARQVSGANVLTF
size: .; V: TRBV5-4; D: TRBD1; J: TRBJ1-2; DNA: TGTGCCAGCAGCACCCGGGACAGCGCTAACTATGGCTACACCTTC; CDR3: CASSTRDSANYGYTF
size: few; V: TRBV28; D: TRBD2; J: TRBJ2-2; DNA: TGTGCCAGCAGTTTTTCGGCCGGGAGGGCCGGGGAGCTGTTTTTT; CDR3: CASSFSAGRAGELFF
size: many; V: TRBV5-4; D: TRBD1; J: TRBJ2-5; DNA: TGTGCCAGCAGCTACGGACAGGGGGCTCGTGAGACCCAGTACTTC; CDR3: CASSYGQGARETQYF
size: .; V: TRBV10-3; D: .; J: TRBJ2-5; DNA: TGTGCCATCACCGGAATGGAGGGGGAGACCCAGTACTTC; CDR3: CAITGMEGETQYF
size: .; V: TRBV30; D: .; J: TRBJ1-2; DNA: TGTGCCTGGAGTGGTTCCAGCCGAGCTAACTATGGCTACACCTTC; CDR3: CAWSGSSRANYGYTF
size: few; V: TRBV27; D: TRBD1; J: TRBJ1-2; DNA: TGTGCCAGCAGTTTAGGCCCGACAGGGGGCTTCTATGGCTACACCTTC; CDR3: CASSLGPTGGFYGYTF
size: .; V: TRBV12-3/TRBV12-4; D: .; J: TRBJ2-5; DNA: TGTGCCAGCAGTCCCCTTGGTAGTGCACCAAAAGAGACCCAGTACTTC; CDR3: CASSPLGSAPKETQYF
size: few; V: TRBV6-6; D: TRBD1; J: TRBJ1-2; DNA: TGTGCCAGCAGTGCGGCGACAGGGGGGTATAATGGCTACACCTTC; CDR3: CASSAATGGYNGYTF
size: few; V: TRBV15; D: .; J: TRBJ2-5; DNA: TGTGCCACCAGCAGAGCGCGGACCCGGGAGACCCAGTACTTC; CDR3: CATSRARTRETQYF
size: few; V: TRBV10-3; D: .; J: TRBJ2-1; DNA: TGTGCCATCAGTGAGTCGATCCTGGAACTACAACACAATGAGCAGTTCTTC; CDR3: CAISESILELQHNEQFF
size: few; V: TRBV11-3; D: .; J: TRBJ2-4; DNA: TGTGCCAGCAGCCCGAGGACTGCCAAAAACATTCAGTACTTC; CDR3: CASSPRTAKNIQYF
size: many; V: TRBV7-2; D: .; J: TRBJ2-3; DNA: TGTGCCAGCAGCTCGAGGCCTAGCATGGGGGATACGCAGTATTTT; CDR3: CASSSRPSMGDTQYF
size: many; V: TRBV7-2; D: TRBD1; J: TRBJ1-1; DNA: TGTGCCAGCAGCTTAGCGCAGGGGGCGGGTTTCTTT; CDR3: CASSLAQGAGFF
size: many; V: TRBV19; D: .; J: TRBJ1-5; DNA: TGTGCCAGTAGTATAGCCTTTGACAGCGGACATCAGCCCCAGCATTTT; CDR3: CASSIAFDSGHQPQHF
size: many; V: TRBV7-8; D: .; J: TRBJ2-3; DNA: TGTGCCAGCAGCCCGGGCTACGCGCAGTATTTT; CDR3: CASSPGYAQYF
size: .; V: TRBV27; D: .; J: TRBJ2-3; DNA: TGTGCCAGCAGTCAGGGTATGGCAGATACGCAGTATTTT; CDR3: CASSQGMADTQYF
size: many; V: TRBV14; D: .; J: TRBJ2-5; DNA: TGTGCCAGCAGCCACTATGCGAGGGAGACCCAGTACTTC; CDR3: CASSHYARETQYF
size: .; V: TRBV28; D: TRBD2; J: TRBJ2-1; DNA: TGTGCCAGCAGTGCGGGACTACCGAGCGACAATGAGCAGTTCTTC; CDR3: CASSAGLPSDNEQFF